The 29 T cell receptor beta chains in this list originate from one sample, sequenced in a study of control samples from healthy donors and cancer patients. Some clones are missing from TCRdb's copy, which holds only in-frame ones; the method was immunoSEQ multiplex PCR. The profile shows fewer than 95,000 clones, around 87% of them singletons. The specimen sequenced was blood. The receptors come from a woman aged 50 to 60 in good health.

The chain links TRBV11-2 to TRBJ2-1; 7 bases agree with TRBD1. The CDR3 is 12 amino acids. Germline values: CDR1 SGHAT, CDR2 FQNNGV. Unmatched junction bases numbered 6, after V lost 7 bases and J lost 9 bases. The CDR3 region has the DNA TGTGCCAGCAACCACCAGGGGGTTGAGCAGTTCTTC. It codes for CASNHQGVEQFF.

J is TRBJ1-6 and V is TRBV7-9; tentatively, D is TRBD1 (6 bases). CDR1 and CDR2 (germline): SEHNR, FQNEAQ (reference sequence). The CDR3 totals 14 residues. V lost 4 bases, J lost 7 bases, and 11 bases lay in between. DNA of the CDR3: TGTGCCAGCAGCTCATTCAGGGGAAATTCACCCCTCCACTTT. It yields the protein CASSSFRGNSPLHF.

This clone has just a few counts. This sequence joins TRBV28 and TRBJ1-5; tentative D call: TRBD1 (6 bases). Germline CDR1 and CDR2: MDHEN and SYDVKM. The CDR3 loop spans 15 amino acids. V was trimmed by 7 bases and J by 2 bases, leaving 15 bases between them. The CDR3, as DNA: TGTGCCAGCATCTATCCAGGGGCCGGCAATCAGCCCCAGCATTTT. This codes for CASIYPGAGNQPQHF.

The chain links TRBV4-1 to TRBJ2-2; a weak D match, TRBD1 (6 bases). Germline V gene sequence: CDR1 MGHRA, CDR2 YSYEKL. V was clipped by 1 base and J by 0 bases, with 9 bases between them. The CDR3 has 16 residues. CDR3 sequence (DNA): TGCGCCAGCAGCCAAGGTACAGGGTCGAACACCGGGGAGCTGTTTTTT. As protein: CASSQGTGSNTGELFF.

This chain uses TRBV2 with TRBJ1-2, with TRBD1 identical over 9 bases. CDR3 length: 14 amino acids. The ends lost 6 bases at V and 7 bases at J; junction bases unmatched: 9. Germline V gives CDR1 SNHLY, CDR2 FYNNEI. The CDR3 sequence is CASRVQGAGGGYTF. In nucleotides, the CDR3 is TGTGCCAGCAGAGTACAGGGGGCAGGGGGTGGCTACACCTTC.

The chain has TRBV6-5 and TRBJ2-6, with unresolved D. This CDR3 is 15 amino acids long. The V gene lost 4 bases and the J gene lost 0 bases, with 7 bases spanning the gap. The germline CDR1 and CDR2 sequences are MNHEY and SVGAGI. In DNA, the CDR3 is TGTGCCAGCAGTTCTCAAATCTCTGGGGCCAACGTCCTGACTTTC. Protein product: CASSSQISGANVLTF.

This chain connects TRBV18 to TRBJ1-1, with D possibly matching TRBD1 (5 bases). Trimming stripped 3 bases from V and 5 bases from J, with 13 bases between. The germline gives CDR1 KGHSH, CDR2 LQKENI. The CDR3 is 14 amino acids. Written as DNA, the CDR3 is TGTGCCAGCTCACCCCCCGCGGGGGGGACTGAAGCTTTCTTT. Translation gives CASSPPAGGTEAFF. Complete variable domain (other parts from reference TRBV18 and TRBJ1-1): NAGVMQNPRHLVRRRGQEARLRCSPMKGHSHVYWYRQLPEEGLKFMVYLQKENIIDESGMPKERFSAEFPKEGPSILRIQQVVRGDSAAYFCASSPPAGGTEAFFGQGTRLTVV.

This clone occurred once. The CDR3 sequence is CASSFPGTNQPQHF. DNA for the CDR3: TGTGCCAGCAGTTTCCCGGGGACCAATCAGCCCCAGCATTTT. The chain carries TRBV6-2 or TRBV6-3 and TRBJ1-5, with a possible D match to TRBD1 (5 bases). This CDR3 comprises 14 residues. V gave up 4 bases and J gave up 3 bases, with 10 bases separating them. Germline assignment: CDR1 MNHEY and CDR2 SVGEGT.

The V and J genes are TRBV7-2 and TRBJ1-3, with 9 bases that match TRBD1. The CDR3 runs to 16 residues. V trimming: 5 bases; J trimming: 2 bases; junction bases outside the gene matches: 7. CDR1 is SGHTA, CDR2 FQGNSA, per germline. CDR3 sequence reads: CASSGTGGSTGNTIYF. The CDR3 DNA sequence: TGTGCCAGCAGCGGTACAGGGGGCTCTACTGGAAACACCATATATTTT. The full variable domain, its missing parts supplied by reference TRBV7-2 and TRBJ1-3, is GAGVSQSPSNKVTEKGKDVELRCDPISGHTALYWYRQSLGQGLEFLIYFQGNSAPDKSGLPSDRFSAERTGGSVSTLTIQRTQQEDSAVYLCASSGTGGSTGNTIYFGEGSWLTVV.

This clone was seen more than once but under ten times. This chain links TRBV27 with TRBJ1-2; weak D call: TRBD1 (6 bases). The V gene lost 7 bases and the J gene lost 4 bases, with 10 bases spanning the gap. This CDR3 has 12 amino acids. CDR1 MNHEY and CDR2 SMNVEV come from the germline V gene (reference sequence). The CDR3 bases are TGTGCCAGCAAGGGGGAGGCCTATGGCTACACCTTC. This gives the protein CASKGEAYGYTF.

The chain links TRBV6-2 or TRBV6-3 to TRBJ2-7; 10 bases are a match to TRBD1. Germline CDR1 reads MNHEY; CDR2 reads SVGEGT. The CDR3 consists of 15 residues. V dropped 5 bases and J dropped 0; count of bases not matched to a gene: 4. CDR3 amino acids: CASSDRGLASYEQYF. CDR3 nucleotides: TGTGCCAGCAGTGACAGGGGGCTCGCCTCCTACGAGCAGTACTTC.

This chain connects TRBV6-6 to TRBJ2-7, with D possibly matching TRBD2 (6 bases). Looked up from germline, CDR1 is MNHNY and CDR2 is SVGAGI (reference sequence). This CDR3 is built from 16 residues. V was trimmed by 5 bases and J by 2 bases, leaving 19 bases between them. DNA of the CDR3: TGTGCCAGCAGTAGCGATTGGACTAAGCCTCCCTACGAGCAGTACTTC. Its translation is CASSSDWTKPPYEQYF.

The CDR3 is CAISESETGGPGSQYF. The CDR3 bases are TGTGCCATCAGTGAGTCGGAGACAGGGGGCCCAGGGTCCCAGTACTTC. V gene TRBV10-3 combines with J gene TRBJ2-5; 10 bases map to TRBD1. CDR3 size: 16 residues. V was clipped by 0 bases and J by 9 bases; unmatched bases: 10. Per germline, CDR1 ENHRY and CDR2 SYGVKD.

This chain uses TRBV28 with TRBJ1-2; D unclear. V lost 4 bases and J 4 bases, leaving 7 bases between the germline ends. The CDR3 extends over 12 amino acids. Germline V CDR1 and CDR2: MDHEN, SYDVKM. In nucleotides, the CDR3 is TGTGCCAGCAGTTCAGTTCTCTATGGCTACACCTTC. Its translation: CASSSVLYGYTF.

V is TRBV28 and J is TRBJ2-7; unclear D gene. V dropped 5 bases and J dropped 7 bases, with 12 bases sitting between them. The CDR3 spans 12 residues. Per germline, CDR1 MDHEN and CDR2 SYDVKM. DNA of the CDR3: TGTGCCAGCAGTCCCTCCCTGGCTGAGCAGTACTTC. Amino acids: CASSPSLAEQYF. The entire variable domain, with the rest obtained from reference TRBV28 and TRBJ2-7, is as follows: DVKVTQSSRYLVKRTGEKVFLECVQDMDHENMFWYRQDPGLGLRLIYFSYDVKMKEKGDIPEGYSVSREKKERFSLILESASTNQTSMYLCASSPSLAEQYFGPGTRLTVT.

The chain uses TRBV23-1 and TRBJ1-6; a possible D gene is TRBD1 (6 bases). TRBV23-1 is flagged as an ORF with uncertain function. This CDR3 spans 17 amino acids. With 7 bases removed from V and 4 bases from J, the gap between germline ends came to 20 bases. The CDR3 region has the DNA TGCGCCAGCACCACTCCCCCCCAGACAGGTTATAATTCACCCCTCCACTTT. It is translated as CASTTPPQTGYNSPLHF.

This sequence joins TRBV11-1 and TRBJ1-1; TRBD1 aligns across 10 bases. The germline CDR1 and CDR2 sequences are SGHAT and FQDESV (reference sequence). This CDR3 contains 16 residues. Unmatched junction bases numbered 13, after V lost 5 bases and J lost 7 bases. Written as DNA, the CDR3 is TGTGCCAGCAGCACCGACAGGGGGCGGGATTTAATTGAAGCTTTCTTT. Translated, it gives CASSTDRGRDLIEAFF.

This sequence joins TRBV6-5 and TRBJ2-1; 11 bases are a match to TRBD2. CDR1 is MNHEY and CDR2 is SVGAGI in the germline V gene. This CDR3 is 15 amino acids long. Trimming removed 6 bases from V and 5 bases from J; junction bases left unmatched: 6. The CDR3 spells CASRPSGRQDNEQFF. In DNA, the CDR3 is TGTGCCAGCAGACCTAGCGGGAGGCAAGACAATGAGCAGTTCTTC.

The V gene is TRBV7-2, the J gene TRBJ2-2; 7 nucleotides agree with TRBD1. Germline CDR1 SGHTA, CDR2 FQGNSA. V was pared by 3 bases and J by 7 bases, with 8 bases of the junction left unmatched. The CDR3 totals 15 residues. The CDR3 region has the DNA TGTGCCAGCAGCTTTCAGGGGGATAAGGGCGGGGAGCTGTTTTTT. It yields the protein CASSFQGDKGGELFF.

This chain connects TRBV19 to TRBJ1-6, with D hard to call. Germline-derived CDR1 and CDR2 are LNHDA and SQIVND (reference sequence). This CDR3 has 14 amino acids. Deletions cut 6 bases from V and 11 bases from J, with 17 bases between. The CDR3 DNA reads as TGTGCCAGTAGAGGGATCGGCAGGTCAACACCCCTCCACTTT. It encodes CASRGIGRSTPLHF.

The CDR3, as DNA: TGTGCCAGCAGTATCGAGCGCGACTCCTACGAGCAGTACTTC. The encoded protein is CASSIERDSYEQYF. This chain uses TRBV6-5 with TRBJ2-7; D uncertain. Germline V CDR1 and CDR2: MNHEY, SVGAGI. The CDR3 loop spans 14 amino acids. V dropped 5 bases and J dropped 0 bases, with 11 bases sitting between them.

The chain combines TRBV7-2 with TRBJ2-7; D is ambiguous. The germline gives CDR1 SGHTA, CDR2 FQGNSA. This CDR3 is 14 amino acids long. The V and J ends lost 5 bases and 0 bases respectively, with 11 bases between them. CDR3 amino acids: CASSPEVASYEQYF. The CDR3 DNA reads TGTGCCAGCAGCCCAGAGGTGGCCTCCTACGAGCAGTACTTC.

The chain joins TRBV28 to TRBJ1-5; D not resolved. Looked up from germline, CDR1 is MDHEN and CDR2 is SYDVKM. This CDR3 is 14 amino acids long. Trimming shortened V by 7 bases and J by 0 bases, and 10 bases separated the two germline ends. In DNA, the CDR3 is TGTGCCAGCACCTTTCCGTATAGCAATCAGCCCCAGCATTTT. This translates into CASTFPYSNQPQHF.

The chain couples TRBV6-1 to TRBJ2-3; D is perhaps TRBD2 (6 bases). V lost 0 bases and J 2 bases, leaving 9 bases between the germline ends. This CDR3 region has 15 residues. The germline V gene encodes CDR1 MNHNS and CDR2 SASEGT. The DNA of the CDR3 is TGTGCCAGCAGTGAAGCGGGGGGAGCCACAGATACGCAGTATTTT. This gives the protein CASSEAGGATDTQYF.

V gene TRBV4-2 combines with J gene TRBJ1-5, with a tentative D call TRBD1 (6 bases). The CDR3 covers 17 residues. Trimming stripped 1 base from V and 5 bases from J, with 18 bases between. Germline V gene data show CDR1 as LGHNA and CDR2 as YNFKEQ. The CDR3 here is CASSQAGRGLSHQPQHF. CDR3 sequence (DNA): TGTGCCAGCAGCCAAGCGGGCAGGGGATTGAGTCATCAGCCCCAGCATTTT.

V and J are TRBV10-2 and TRBJ2-1; D possibly corresponds to TRBD2 (6 bases). The CDR3 spans 16 residues. Germline CDR1 WSHSY, CDR2 SAAADI. The V gene lost 7 bases and the J gene lost 9 bases, with 25 bases spanning the gap. CDR3: CASTSGNSGGRSEQFF. The CDR3, as DNA: TGCGCCAGCACAAGTGGGAATAGTGGGGGGAGAAGTGAGCAGTTCTTC.

The chain links TRBV6-6 to TRBJ2-2; no reliable D call. V lost 4 bases, J lost 4 bases, and 7 bases lay in between. In germline, CDR1 is MNHNY, CDR2 SVGAGI (reference sequence). The CDR3 totals 13 residues. CDR3 nucleotides: TGTGCCAGCAGTTCTCTCCGCACCGGGGAGCTGTTTTTT. It translates to CASSSLRTGELFF.

The chain combines TRBV3-1 (or the pseudogene TRBV3-2) with TRBJ2-3; D perhaps matches TRBD1 (6 bases). The germline gives CDR1 LGHDT, CDR2 YNNKEL (reference sequence). The CDR3 extends over 14 amino acids. Between the trimmed V and J ends, which lost 1 base and 1 base, there was a span of 6 bases. The CDR3, as DNA: TGTGCCAGCAGCCAAGGGACAGGCACAGATACGCAGTATTTT. Encoded protein: CASSQGTGTDTQYF.

The rearrangement links TRBV6-2 or TRBV6-3 to TRBJ2-2; 9 nucleotides agree with TRBD1. The CDR3 covers 16 residues. CDR1 is MNHEY and CDR2 is SVGEGT in the germline V gene. The trim removed 4 bases at V and 5 bases at J, leaving 8 bases unmatched. The DNA for the CDR3 is TGTGCCAGCAGTTCTGGACAGGGGTTAGGAACCGGGGAGCTGTTTTTT. Encoded protein: CASSSGQGLGTGELFF.